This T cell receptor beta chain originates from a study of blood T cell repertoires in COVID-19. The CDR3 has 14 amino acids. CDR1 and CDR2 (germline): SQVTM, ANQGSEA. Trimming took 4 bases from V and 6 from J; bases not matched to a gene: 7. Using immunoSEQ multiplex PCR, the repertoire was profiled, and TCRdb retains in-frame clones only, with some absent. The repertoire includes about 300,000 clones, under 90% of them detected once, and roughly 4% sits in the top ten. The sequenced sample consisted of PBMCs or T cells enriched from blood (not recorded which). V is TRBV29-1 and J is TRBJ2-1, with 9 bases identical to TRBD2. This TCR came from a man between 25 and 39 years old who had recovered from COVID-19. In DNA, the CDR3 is TGCAGCGTTGTGGCGGGAGGGGTACGCAATGAGCAGTTCTTC. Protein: CSVVAGGVRNEQFF.